The 29 T cell receptor beta chains below come from one sample, sequenced in a study of cytomegalovirus exposure and HLA in healthy donors (dated by TCRdb to between 2016 and 2019). Library construction relied on the immunoSEQ multiplex PCR assay. The multiplex PCR relied on a mix of 60 forward primers for TCR Vbeta segments and 13 reverse primers for TCR Jbeta segments. The table was pulled from immuneACCESS by TCRdb, which kept in-frame rearrangements only. Such tables lose some clones; where checked, under half of the loss comes from unresolved V genes, and the rest has no known cause. The sample table contains about 150,000 clones; only one count was recorded for 60% to 85% of them. Clones ranked in the top ten supply about 6.9% of the sample. Source material: PBMCs. Receptors were obtained from a woman aged 40 to 49 in good health and CMV-seropositive.

V and J are TRBV4-1 and TRBJ1-6; TRBD1 aligns across 7 bases. This CDR3 has 15 residues. V lost 0 bases and J lost 10; bases outside the gene matches: 6. Germline V gene lookup returns CDR1 MGHRA and CDR2 YSYEKL. The CDR3, as DNA: TGCGCCAGCAGCCAAGAGGTTACAGGGGAATCACCCCTCCACTTT. It encodes CASSQEVTGESPLHF.

Only one count was recorded for this clone. CDR3: CSVHQPTQGGYTF. The CDR3 DNA is TGCAGCGTCCACCAACCAACACAGGGTGGCTACACCTTC. This rearrangement joins TRBV29-1 to TRBJ1-2, with TRBD1 as a possible D gene (6 bases). With 6 bases removed from V and 7 bases from J, the gap between germline ends came to 18 bases. The V gene's germline CDR1 is SQVTM and CDR2 ANQGSEA. CDR3 length: 13 amino acids.

V and J are TRBV10-2 and TRBJ2-1; 12 nucleotides align to TRBD2. Germline V gives CDR1 WSHSY, CDR2 SAAADI. Germline trimming cut 4 bases from V and 5 bases from J; bases unmatched to any gene: 3. CDR3 length equals 15 residues. The CDR3 loop is CASSATSGGNNEQFF. CDR3 sequence (DNA): TGCGCCAGCAGTGCGACTAGCGGGGGTAACAATGAGCAGTTCTTC.

J is TRBJ2-7 and V is TRBV27; D possibly corresponds to TRBD2 (7 bases). The CDR3 covers 14 residues. CDR1 and CDR2 from the germline V gene are MNHEY and SMNVEV (reference sequence). Trimming took 5 bases from V and 1 from J, leaving 12 bases between them. The CDR3 sequence is CASSRRGLSYEQYF. For the CDR3, the DNA is TGTGCCAGCAGTAGGCGGGGGCTTTCCTACGAGCAGTACTTC.

The chain joins TRBV6-6 to TRBJ2-7, with no clear D. The CDR3 runs 13 residues. Germline V CDR1 and CDR2: MNHNY, SVGAGI (reference sequence). The germline V and J ends were trimmed by 2 bases and 3 bases, with 8 bases remaining between them. For the CDR3, the DNA is TGTGCCAGCAGTTACGCGCAGGTCTACGAGCAGTACTTC. Protein sequence: CASSYAQVYEQYF.

This clone was seen a handful of times. V usage is TRBV9 and J usage is TRBJ2-2; TRBD2 agrees at 7 bases. J gave up 2 bases and V 0 bases, and 7 bases lay outside the gene matches. This CDR3 is built from 17 residues. The germline V gene encodes CDR1 SGDLS and CDR2 YYNGEE. In DNA, the CDR3 is TGTGCCAGCAGCGTAGACTCAGAGCGGGGTAACACCGGGGAGCTGTTTTTT. Translation gives CASSVDSERGNTGELFF.

The chain couples TRBV2 to TRBJ2-5, with D perhaps TRBD1 (5 bases). Trimming took 6 bases from V and 4 from J, leaving 9 bases between them. Germline loops: CDR1 SNHLY, CDR2 FYNNEI. This CDR3 spans 12 amino acids. CDR3 sequence reads: CASRQGGETQYF. CDR3 DNA: TGTGCCAGCAGGCAGGGCGGAGAGACCCAGTACTTC.

The sample holds one count of this clone. The CDR3 sequence: CATREGQINQPQHF. CDR3 DNA: TGTGCCACCAGAGAGGGACAGATCAATCAGCCCCAGCATTTT. This chain links TRBV19 with TRBJ1-5; 7 bases are shared with TRBD1. CDR3 length: 14 amino acids. The V segment lost 10 bases and the J segment 3 bases; nucleotides outside the gene matches: 9. The V gene's germline CDR1 is LNHDA and CDR2 SQIVND (reference sequence).

In this sample, this clone turned up once. This rearrangement joins TRBV19 to TRBJ1-1; D is unresolved. Germline assignment: CDR1 LNHDA and CDR2 SQIVND (reference sequence). V dropped 1 base and J dropped 6 bases, with 15 bases sitting between them. The CDR3 contains 15 residues. CDR3 DNA: TGTGCCAGTAGTATAGCTGAGGGAGTTTTGGCTGAAGCTTTCTTT. Translating it yields CASSIAEGVLAEAFF. The entire variable domain, with the rest obtained from reference TRBV19 and TRBJ1-1, is as follows: DGGITQSPKYLFRKEGQNVTLSCEQNLNHDAMYWYRQDPGQGLRLIYYSQIVNDFQKGDIAEGYSVSREKKESFPLTVTSAQKNPTAFYLCASSIAEGVLAEAFFGQGTRLTVV.

The V and J genes are TRBV6-4 and TRBJ1-1; D unresolved. Trimming took 4 bases from V and 0 from J, leaving 6 bases between them. Germline CDR1 and CDR2: MRHNA and SNTAGT. The CDR3 sequence is 13 residues long. The CDR3: CASSAQMNTEAFF. The CDR3 DNA reads as TGTGCCAGCAGTGCGCAGATGAACACTGAAGCTTTCTTT.

The chain uses TRBV7-9 and TRBJ1-2, with a weak D call TRBD1 (6 bases). V lost 1 base, J lost 5 bases, and 11 bases lay in between. CDR1 is SEHNR, CDR2 FQNEAQ, per germline (reference sequence). The CDR3 runs to 14 residues. The CDR3 region has the DNA TGTGCCAGCAGCTTAGTCGGGACACCTTATGGCTACACCTTC. This codes for CASSLVGTPYGYTF. Full variable domain (remainder filled in from reference TRBV7-9 and TRBJ1-2): DTGVSQNPRHKITKRGQNVTFRCDPISEHNRLYWYRQTLGQGPEFLTYFQNEAQLEKSRLLSDRFSAERPKGSFSTLEIQRTEQGDSAMYLCASSLVGTPYGYTFGSGTRLTVV.

The V gene is TRBV5-1, the J gene TRBJ2-2; TRBD1 aligns across 9 bases. The trim removed 2 bases at V and 7 bases at J, leaving 6 bases unmatched. The CDR3 is made up of 15 amino acids. CDR1 is SGHRS and CDR2 is YFSETQ in the germline V gene. CDR3 bases: TGCGCCAGCAGCTTACAGGGGGCTGAGGGCGGGGAGCTGTTTTTT. Translation: CASSLQGAEGGELFF. The full variable domain, in which reference TRBV5-1 and TRBJ2-2 provide the parts outside the CDR3, is KAGVTQTPRYLIKTRGQQVTLSCSPISGHRSVSWYQQTPGQGLQFLFEYFSETQRNKGNFPGRFSGRQFSNSRSEMNVSTLELGDSALYLCASSLQGAEGGELFFGEGSRLTVL.

This clone was seen more than once but under ten times. The chain uses TRBV2 and TRBJ2-7, with D perhaps matching TRBD2 (5 bases). V shed 6 bases and J shed 4 bases, with 16 bases lying between them. CDR1 and CDR2 from the germline V gene are SNHLY and FYNNEI. This CDR3 has 14 amino acids. CDR3 sequence reads: CASSPGLTNYEQYF. The CDR3 DNA sequence: TGTGCCAGCAGCCCCGGACTTACAAATTACGAGCAGTACTTC.

V gene TRBV6-6 combines with J gene TRBJ1-1; D call uncertain. CDR3 length: 16 residues. CDR1 is MNHNY, CDR2 SVGAGI, per germline (reference sequence). Trimming took off 2 bases at V and 2 bases at J, with 15 bases between the two ends. The CDR3 is CASSYGMLMQNTEAFF. CDR3 coding DNA: TGTGCCAGCAGTTACGGCATGTTAATGCAAAACACTGAAGCTTTCTTT.

The chain combines TRBV5-6 with TRBJ2-2; possibly TRBD2 for D (5 bases). With 4 bases removed from V and 9 bases from J, the gap between germline ends came to 16 bases. The CDR3 is 14 amino acids. The germline V gene encodes CDR1 SGHDT and CDR2 YYEEEE. CDR3 nucleotide sequence: TGTGCCAGCAGCCATTGGTCTGGCGGGTGGGAGCTGTTTTTT. Residues: CASSHWSGGWELFF.

This chain uses TRBV7-9 with TRBJ1-1, with TRBD1 matching 10 bases. Germline CDR1 is SEHNR and CDR2 is FQNEAQ (reference sequence). V shed 4 bases and J 2 bases; nucleotides not matched to a gene: 4. The CDR3 is made up of 15 amino acids. The CDR3 protein is CASSWDRGENTEAFF. The CDR3, as DNA: TGTGCCAGCAGCTGGGACAGGGGCGAAAACACTGAAGCTTTCTTT.

The genes are TRBV18 and TRBJ2-7, with 7 bases identical to TRBD1. The CDR3 consists of 15 residues. CDR1 is KGHSH and CDR2 is LQKENI in the germline V gene. Trimming cost V 3 bases and J 3 bases; bases outside gene matches: 8. The CDR3 DNA reads TGTGCCAGCTCACCCGCCGGGGACAGTAGCTACGAGCAGTACTTC. Translating gives CASSPAGDSSYEQYF.

The chain carries TRBV11-2 and TRBJ2-2; a weak D match, TRBD2 (5 bases). The CDR3 consists of 17 residues. Germline CDR1 is SGHAT and CDR2 is FQNNGV. With 5 bases removed from V and 6 bases from J, the gap between germline ends came to 22 bases. CDR3 residues: CASSPHRRSIFAGELFF. For the CDR3, the DNA is TGTGCCAGCAGCCCCCATAGGAGGTCTATATTCGCCGGGGAGCTGTTTTTT. Full variable domain (missing parts from reference TRBV11-2 and TRBJ2-2): EAGVAQSPRYKIIEKRQSVAFWCNPISGHATLYWYQQILGQGPKLLIQFQNNGVVDDSQLPKDRFSAERLKGVDSTLKIQPAKLEDSAVYLCASSPHRRSIFAGELFFGEGSRLTVL.

V is TRBV28 and J is TRBJ2-1, with 11 positions matching TRBD2. V trimming: 6 bases; J trimming: 8 bases; junction bases outside the gene matches: 9. Germline loops: CDR1 MDHEN, CDR2 SYDVKM. This CDR3 region has 15 residues. The CDR3 DNA reads TGTGCCAGCAGGGATAGCGGGGGGGCTACGGATGAGCAGTTCTTC. It specifies CASRDSGGATDEQFF.

This chain connects TRBV7-9 to TRBJ2-1, with a possible D match to TRBD1 (6 bases). V was pared by 3 bases and J by 0 bases, with 15 bases between. CDR3 size: 17 residues. CDR1 is SEHNR, CDR2 FQNEAQ, per germline (reference sequence). The CDR3 is CASSFRSTGSSYNEQFF. The CDR3 nucleotides read TGTGCCAGCAGCTTTCGGTCTACAGGGAGCTCCTACAATGAGCAGTTCTTC.

The chain recombines TRBV29-1 with TRBJ2-1; TRBD2 agrees at 13 bases. Germline CDR1 SQVTM, CDR2 ANQGSEA. The CDR3 length is 15 residues. J lost 7 bases, V lost 1 base, and 4 bases had no gene match. The CDR3 DNA sequence: TGCAGCGTTGAAGGAGGACTAGCGGGGGAAAATGAGCAGTTCTTC. Amino acids: CSVEGGLAGENEQFF.

There are a few counts of this clone. V is TRBV28 and J is TRBJ1-5; 7 bases are shared with TRBD1. The CDR3 sequence is 13 residues long. Germline lookup yields CDR1 MDHEN and CDR2 SYDVKM. V dropped 6 bases and J dropped 5; count of bases not matched to a gene: 4. CDR3 sequence (DNA): TGTGCCAGCAGACTTACAGGGGATCAGCCCCAGCATTTT. Amino acid sequence: CASRLTGDQPQHF.

This clone occurred a few times. V and J are TRBV4-1 and TRBJ2-5; tentative D call: TRBD1 (6 bases). There are 16 residues in the CDR3. V was clipped by 3 bases and J by 3 bases, with 17 bases between them. CDR1 and CDR2 (germline): MGHRA, YSYEKL. The CDR3 reads CASSHPRRQEEETQYF. The CDR3 nucleotides are TGCGCCAGCAGCCATCCCCGTAGACAGGAGGAAGAGACCCAGTACTTC.

The rearrangement uses TRBV30 and TRBJ2-5; 8 bases are shared with TRBD2. The tail of the sequence fits TRBJ2-7 better, so the J call may be wrong. The CDR3 runs 14 residues. The V gene's germline CDR1 is GTSNPN and CDR2 SVGIG (reference sequence). The DNA for the CDR3 is TGTGCCTGGAGTGTGAGCGGGGGCTTCTACGAGCAGTACTTC. As protein: CAWSVSGGFYEQYF.

The genes are TRBV25-1 and TRBJ2-2; 8 bases are shared with TRBD1. The CDR3 covers 15 residues. The germline gives CDR1 MGHDK, CDR2 SYGVNS. The V segment lost 3 bases and the J segment 5 bases; nucleotides outside the gene matches: 5. Here the CDR3 reads CASSDQDRVTGELFF. In DNA form, the CDR3 reads TGTGCCAGCAGTGACCAGGACAGGGTTACCGGGGAGCTGTTTTTT.

This clone was seen once. The chain is built from TRBV6-5 and TRBJ1-2, with TRBD1 matching over 7 bases. The CDR3 has 16 amino acids. Germline V gives CDR1 MNHEY, CDR2 SVGAGI. V dropped 4 bases and J dropped 8; count of bases not matched to a gene: 16. Here the CDR3 DNA reads TGTGCCAGCAGTTCACAAAGTCAACAGGGGATCAACGGCTACACCTTC. It encodes CASSSQSQQGINGYTF.

The chain uses TRBV30 and TRBJ2-3; no clear D gene. The CDR3 covers 13 residues. Trimming shortened V by 5 bases and J by 0 bases, and 9 bases separated the two germline ends. Germline values: CDR1 GTSNPN, CDR2 SVGIG (reference sequence). The CDR3 spells CAWSRVSTDTQYF. For the CDR3, the DNA is TGTGCCTGGTCTCGGGTTAGCACAGATACGCAGTATTTT.

This clone was found once. The chain uses TRBV5-6 and TRBJ2-7; D may be TRBD2 (6 bases). V was trimmed by 4 bases and J by 0 bases, leaving 8 bases between them. The CDR3 is 13 residues long. Germline V lookup: CDR1 SGHDT, CDR2 YYEEEE. CDR3 nucleotides: TGTGCCAGCAGCCGGGAGATCTCCTACGAGCAGTACTTC. Protein product: CASSREISYEQYF. Full variable domain (remainder filled in from reference TRBV5-6 and TRBJ2-7): DAGVTQSPTHLIKTRGQQVTLRCSPKSGHDTVSWYQQALGQGPQFIFQYYEEEERQRGNFPDRFSGHQFPNYSSELNVNALLLGDSALYLCASSREISYEQYFGPGTRLTVT.

The V call is TRBV4-1, the J call TRBJ2-5; 9 bases agree with TRBD1. Per germline, CDR1 MGHRA and CDR2 YSYEKL. This CDR3 contains 15 residues. V lost 2 bases, J lost 5 bases, and 6 bases stayed unmatched. CDR3 sequence: CASSQPGQGAETQYF. The CDR3 coding sequence is TGCGCCAGCAGCCAACCGGGACAGGGTGCGGAGACCCAGTACTTC.